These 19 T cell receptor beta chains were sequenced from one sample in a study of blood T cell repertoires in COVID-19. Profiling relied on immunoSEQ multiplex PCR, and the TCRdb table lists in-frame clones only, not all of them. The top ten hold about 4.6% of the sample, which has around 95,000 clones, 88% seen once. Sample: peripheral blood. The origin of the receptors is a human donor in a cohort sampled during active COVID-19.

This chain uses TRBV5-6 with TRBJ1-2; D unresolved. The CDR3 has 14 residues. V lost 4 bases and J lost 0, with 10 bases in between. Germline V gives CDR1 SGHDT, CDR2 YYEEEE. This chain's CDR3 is CASSPGNSNYGYTF. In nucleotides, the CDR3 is TGTGCCAGCAGCCCGGGGAACTCTAACTATGGCTACACCTTC.

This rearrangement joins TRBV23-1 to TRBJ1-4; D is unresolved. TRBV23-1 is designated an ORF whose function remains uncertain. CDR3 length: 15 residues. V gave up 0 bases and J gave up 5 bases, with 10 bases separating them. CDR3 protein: CASSQSDGLNEKLFF. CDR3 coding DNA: TGCGCCAGCAGTCAATCCGACGGACTGAATGAAAAACTGTTTTTT.

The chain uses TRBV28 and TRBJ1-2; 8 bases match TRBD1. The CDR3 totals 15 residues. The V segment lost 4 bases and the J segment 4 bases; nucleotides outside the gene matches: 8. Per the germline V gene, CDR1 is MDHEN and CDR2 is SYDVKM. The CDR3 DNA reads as TGTGCCAGCAGTTGGCAGGACAGGGAACTCTATGGCTACACCTTC. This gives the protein CASSWQDRELYGYTF.

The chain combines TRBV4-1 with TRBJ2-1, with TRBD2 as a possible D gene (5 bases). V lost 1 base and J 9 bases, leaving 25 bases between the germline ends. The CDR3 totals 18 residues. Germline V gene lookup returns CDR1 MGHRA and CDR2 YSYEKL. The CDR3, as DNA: TGCGCCAGCAGCCAAGGTACAGAGTTCGACCTACGACGGGGTGAGCAGTTCTTC. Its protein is CASSQGTEFDLRRGEQFF.

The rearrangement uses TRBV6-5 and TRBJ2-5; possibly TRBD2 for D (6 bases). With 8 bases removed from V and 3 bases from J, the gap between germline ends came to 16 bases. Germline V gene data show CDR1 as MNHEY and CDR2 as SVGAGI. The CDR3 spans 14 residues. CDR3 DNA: TGTGCCAGCGGCCCCCCGGAGGGCAAAGAGACCCAGTACTTC. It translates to CASGPPEGKETQYF.

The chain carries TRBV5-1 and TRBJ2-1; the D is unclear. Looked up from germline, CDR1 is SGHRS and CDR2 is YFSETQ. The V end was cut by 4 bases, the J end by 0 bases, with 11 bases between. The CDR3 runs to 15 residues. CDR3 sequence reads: CASSPSASSYNEQFF. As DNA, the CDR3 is TGCGCCAGCAGCCCAAGTGCCAGCTCCTACAATGAGCAGTTCTTC.

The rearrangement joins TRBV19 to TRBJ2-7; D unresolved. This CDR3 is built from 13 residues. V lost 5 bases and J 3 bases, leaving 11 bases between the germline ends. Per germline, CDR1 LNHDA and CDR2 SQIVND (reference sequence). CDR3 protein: CASSVSSFYEQYF. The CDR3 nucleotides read TGTGCCAGTAGTGTTTCCTCCTTCTACGAGCAGTACTTC.

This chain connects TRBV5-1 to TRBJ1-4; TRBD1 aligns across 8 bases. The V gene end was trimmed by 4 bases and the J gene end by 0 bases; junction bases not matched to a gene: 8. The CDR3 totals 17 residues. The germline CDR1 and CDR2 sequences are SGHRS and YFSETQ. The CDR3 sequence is CASSQGPGGATNEKLFF. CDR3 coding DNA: TGCGCCAGCAGCCAGGGGCCAGGGGGCGCAACTAATGAAAAACTGTTTTTT.

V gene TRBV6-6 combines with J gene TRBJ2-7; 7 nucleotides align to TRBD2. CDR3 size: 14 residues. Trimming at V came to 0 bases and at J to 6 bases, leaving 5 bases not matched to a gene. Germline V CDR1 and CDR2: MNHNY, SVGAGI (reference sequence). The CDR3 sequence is CASSYSSGISEQYF. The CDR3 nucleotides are TGTGCCAGCAGTTACTCGAGCGGGATAAGCGAGCAGTACTTC.

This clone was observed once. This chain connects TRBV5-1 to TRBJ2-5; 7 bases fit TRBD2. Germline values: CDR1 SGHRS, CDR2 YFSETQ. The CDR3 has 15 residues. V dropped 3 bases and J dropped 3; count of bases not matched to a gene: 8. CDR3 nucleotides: TGCGCCAGCAGCTCATCCGGGACTAACGAAGAGACCCAGTACTTC. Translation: CASSSSGTNEETQYF.

The CDR3 loop is CASSPWGRGSNTEAFF. For the CDR3, the DNA is TGTGCCAGCAGCCCCTGGGGAAGGGGTTCGAACACTGAAGCTTTCTTT. This chain connects TRBV14 to TRBJ1-1; D perhaps matches TRBD1 (5 bases). Germline V gene sequence: CDR1 SGHDN, CDR2 FVKESK. The CDR3 runs 16 residues. Trimming pared 4 bases from V and 1 base from J, leaving 16 bases between.

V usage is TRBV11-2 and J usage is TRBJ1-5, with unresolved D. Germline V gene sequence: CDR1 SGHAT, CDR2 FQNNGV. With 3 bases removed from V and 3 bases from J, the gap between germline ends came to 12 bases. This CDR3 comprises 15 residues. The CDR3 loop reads CASSLNRLDNQPQHF. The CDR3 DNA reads TGTGCCAGCAGCTTGAATAGACTGGACAATCAGCCCCAGCATTTT.

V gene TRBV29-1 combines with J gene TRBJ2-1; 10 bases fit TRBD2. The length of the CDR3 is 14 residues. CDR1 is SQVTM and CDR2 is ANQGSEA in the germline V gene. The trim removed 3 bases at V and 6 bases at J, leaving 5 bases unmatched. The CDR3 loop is CSVDPSGSFNEQFF. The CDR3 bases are TGCAGCGTTGATCCTAGCGGGAGTTTCAATGAGCAGTTCTTC.

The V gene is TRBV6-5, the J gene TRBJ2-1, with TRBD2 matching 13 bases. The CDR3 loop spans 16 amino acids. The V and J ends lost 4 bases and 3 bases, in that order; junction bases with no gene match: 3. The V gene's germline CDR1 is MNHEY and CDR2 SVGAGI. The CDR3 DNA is TGTGCCAGCAGTTCCCGGACTAGCGGGAGCTACAATGAGCAGTTCTTC. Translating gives CASSSRTSGSYNEQFF.

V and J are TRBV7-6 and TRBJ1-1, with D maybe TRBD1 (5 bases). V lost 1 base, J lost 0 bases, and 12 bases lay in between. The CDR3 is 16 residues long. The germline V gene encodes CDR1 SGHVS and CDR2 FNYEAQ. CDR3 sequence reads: CASSLEGSRMNTEAFF. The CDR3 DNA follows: TGTGCCAGCAGCTTAGAGGGGTCCCGGATGAACACTGAAGCTTTCTTT.

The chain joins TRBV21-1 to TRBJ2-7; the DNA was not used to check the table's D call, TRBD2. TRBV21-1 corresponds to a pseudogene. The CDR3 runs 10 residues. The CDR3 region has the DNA TGTGCCAGCAGCAAATATGAGCAGTACTTC. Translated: CASSKYEQYF.

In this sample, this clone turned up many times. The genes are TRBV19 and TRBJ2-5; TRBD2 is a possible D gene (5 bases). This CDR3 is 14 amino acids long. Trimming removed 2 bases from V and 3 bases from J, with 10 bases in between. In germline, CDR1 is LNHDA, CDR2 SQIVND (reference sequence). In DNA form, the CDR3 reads TGTGCCAGTAGTATATTAGGAGGTAAAGAGACCCAGTACTTC. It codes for CASSILGGKETQYF.

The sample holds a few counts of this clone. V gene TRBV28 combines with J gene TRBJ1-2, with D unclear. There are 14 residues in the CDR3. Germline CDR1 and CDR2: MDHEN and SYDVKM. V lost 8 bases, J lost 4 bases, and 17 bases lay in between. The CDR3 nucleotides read TGTGCCAGCTTCGCAGTGGCCTCAGGCTATGGCTACACCTTC. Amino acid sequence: CASFAVASGYGYTF.

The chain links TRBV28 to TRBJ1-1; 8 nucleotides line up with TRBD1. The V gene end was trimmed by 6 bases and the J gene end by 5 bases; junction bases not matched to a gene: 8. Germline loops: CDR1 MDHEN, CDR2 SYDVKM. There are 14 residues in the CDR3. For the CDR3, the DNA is TGTGCCAGCAGGGTAGGACAGGGAGGTACTGAAGCTTTCTTT. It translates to CASRVGQGGTEAFF.